This T cell receptor (beta chain) was identified during a study of CD8+ T cells in alopecia areata (dated by TCRdb to 2017 to 2018). Context from the whole study: The treated patients, all with moderate-to-severe alopecia areata, were enrolled in an open-label pilot trial of oral tofacitinib given at 5 to 10 mg twice daily. TCRbeta CDR3 regions were amplified by immunoSEQ multiplex PCR using 35 Vbeta forward and 13 Jbeta reverse primers. In both human patients and the C3H/HeJ mouse model, the study applied high-throughput TCRbeta sequencing to look at T cell clonal expansion in alopecia areata. Scalp clonality was compared among normal scalp (n=4), patchy alopecia areata scalp (n=8), and alopecia totalis/universalis scalp (n=8). Scalp tissue and sorted CD4+ and CD8+ peripheral blood T cells from patchy and totalis/universalis alopecia areata patients and from healthy controls were covered by human TCRbeta sequencing. Tofacitinib was administered for 6 to 18 months, and 6 months of follow-up off drug were then conducted to assess delayed response and recurrence. RNA was extracted with the PAXgene miRNA kit for fixed scalp, the miRNeasy kit for PBMCs, and the RNeasy kit for mouse skin. Biopsies were taken from tofacitinib-treated patients at baseline and at 4 and 24 weeks of treatment, and a later scalp biopsy was taken in several of the tofacitinib-treated patients. Overall study results and their limits: Resident alphabeta T cells in normal human skin are also sequenced, complicating scalp TCR repertoire analysis, unlike mouse skin dominated by gammadelta T cells. Compared with mice, TCR sequences shared between patients were less clear, possibly partly because of HLA diversity across the patient population. Higher clonality and more expanded CD8+ clones were observed in lesional scalp than in normal scalp, particularly in alopecia totalis/universalis, a finding suggestive of antigenic drive.

Counted from cysteine to phenylalanine, this CDR3 has 13 amino acids. The sequence is cut down to CDR3 DNA, 39 bases in frame from base 1. V was cut back by 4 bases and J by 1 base, leaving a gap of 2 bases between them. Taken from the germline V gene, the CDR1 and CDR2 loops are SGHDN and FVKESK. With regard to this clone: Its antigen has not been determined. No base quality values were provided; no much bigger clone lies one nucleotide off.

The sample's time point label, decoded: baseline before oral tofacitinib. Lesional scalp punch biopsies and peripheral blood were obtained from alopecia areata patients. Human scalp biopsies were fixed immediately in PAXgene tissue containers. Library preparation used the immunoSEQ multiplex PCR assay. For TCR sequencing, RNA was extracted from every sample and reverse transcribed into cDNA to serve as template. First-strand cDNA was synthesized using SuperScript III with a 2:1 mix of oligo-dT and random hexamers. A synthetic immune receptor repertoire was used to assess amplification bias, and residual bias was removed computationally. Per the authors' processing: Raw reads were preprocessed to remove errors, and CDR3 was defined by IMGT conventions from the conserved cysteine to phenylalanine. Clonality was computed as 1 minus the Shannon entropy, with the entropy normalized by log2 of the number of productive unique TCRs. Whether each scalp clone was CD4 or CD8 was inferred by checking scalp TCRbeta sequences against the CD4 and CD8 repertoires from sorted blood. The immuneACCESS repertoire file appears here via TCRdb, limited to in-frame rearrangements. These files lack a portion of the clones; in checked studies, under half of the deficit traces to unresolved V genes, and the cause of the others is not known. Clone size and V and J calls were adopted from that table, with D and trimming inferred from the DNA. For this sample there are roughly 19,000 clones; around 62% appear just once. The ten largest clones capture around 5.8% of the sample.

Here the chain combines TRBV14 and TRBJ2-6, with the D gene uncertain. The input for sequencing was skin, taken at week 0. The sequence was obtained from a human donor with alopecia areata. The DNA is as follows: TGTGCCAGCAGCCTATCTGGGGCCAACGTCCTGACTTTC. It specifies CASSLSGANVLTF.